This T cell receptor (beta chain) is drawn from a study of CXCR3-negative and CXCR3-positive naive CD8 T cells (dated 2019 in TCRdb). The study in broad terms: In total, roughly 140 million TRB reads were obtained, corresponding to roughly 1.5 +/- 0.3 million reads per library. Data from some twelve donors, pooled across two independent experiments, went into the diversity and physicochemical repertoire analyses. Naive subsets from 5 donors and memory cells from 3 donors were included in the TRBV-TRBJ cluster analysis.

For each CD8+ T cell subset, flow sorting was done in triplicate, and 250,000 to 300,000 cells per subset went directly into RLT lysis buffer. To exclude memory contaminants, naive CD8+ T cells were stringently defined as CD45RO-CCR7+CD27+CD95-. Using standard density gradient centrifugation, peripheral blood mononuclear cells were isolated from buffy coats. A FACSAria III was used to flow-sort naive CD8+ T cells into CXCR3-negative and CXCR3-positive populations. An RNeasy Mini Kit was used to extract total RNA from the sorted cells. Instrument used: NextSeq 550. The Human TCR Profiling Kit (MiLaboratory) was used to make UMI-labeled 5' RACE TRB cDNA libraries. cDNA synthesis used the entire amount of extracted RNA, and PCR amplification then used the entire amount of cDNA produced. Libraries were prepared in parallel with an identical number of PCR cycles. From the authors' description of their analysis: MIGEC and MiXCR extracted about 54,000 +/- 9,700 unique UMI-labeled TRB cDNA molecules per library, requiring at least two reads per UMI. Each library averaged 40,000 +/- 10,000 functional in-frame TRB CDR3 nucleotide clonotypes without stop codons. After each sample was downsampled to 5000 UMI-labeled TRB molecules, VDJtools was used to calculate diversity metrics such as normalized Shannon-Wiener and Chao1. VDJtools computed clonotype-size-weighted physicochemical properties of the central five CDR3 residues: interaction energy, strength, volume and Kidera factor 4. With the reads reprocessed by TCRdb, a single entry stands for each CDR3 protein sequence and no DNA is reported. What appears here as the V and J calls and clone size reflects TCRdb's work, not the paper's. This sample's table has entries for around 63,000 distinct CDR3 sequences. The ten top clones hold around 5% of the sample.

Broader findings and caveats from the paper: Comparably high repertoire diversity was found in both naive subsets, whereas much lower repertoire diversity was found in memory CD8+ T cells. TRBV-TRBJ usage was similar between naive CXCR3-negative and CXCR3-positive cells from the same donor, while memory cells showed distinct patterns. Freshly isolated PBMCs were used for most assays because CXCR3 expression partially decreased after cryopreservation. Because surface CD5, which has been linked to self-reactivity in mice, was comparable between naive subsets, TCR interaction strength was also inferred from TRB CDR3 physicochemical properties. Compared with CXCR3-negative naive cells, CXCR3-positive naive cells had TRB CDR3s with higher hydrophobicity (lower Kidera factor 4), lower energy, and higher strength and volume indices.

The germline V gene encodes CDR1 SGHRS and CDR2 YFSETQ. The CDR3 covers 16 residues, taking in both the cysteine and the phenylalanine. DNA is not recorded here. Comments on this clonotype: Its antigen is still unknown.

The receptor was isolated from a human donor in good health. Some clones in this sample may be carry-over from other donors' samples. The sample was naive CXCR3+ CD8+ T cells from blood. Sample cell subset or site, as interpreted from the label and publication: CD45RO-CCR7+CD27+CD95- naive CD8+ T cells expressing CXCR3 (TNR3+). The chain employs TRBV5-1 and TRBJ2-3; as DNA is missing, the TRBD1 call by TCRdb cannot be tested. The CDR3 reads as follows: CASSLRGVSHADTQYF.